A selection of T cell receptor beta chains follows, all from one sample in a study of blood T cell repertoires in COVID-19. Sequencing used immunoSEQ multiplex PCR; TCRdb keeps in-frame clones, though not all of them. The top ten clones hold roughly 20% of a sample with about 34,000 clones, roughly 87% of them seen once. Sequencing was carried out using peripheral blood. The receptors stem from a man older than 75 with acute or convalescent COVID-19. The CDR3 runs from the conserved cysteine through the conserved F or W. The D gene is left open where the match is weak. Expanded clones get a size class; other rows say once, few or many, or leave the size out.

D gene: .; clone size: once; V gene: TRBV5-8; J gene: TRBJ2-2; CDR3 DNA: TGTGCCAGCAGCCGCGACAGGAGGAACACCGGGGAGCTGTTTTTT; CDR3 protein: CASSRDRRNTGELFF
D gene: .; clone size: .; V gene: TRBV14; J gene: TRBJ2-1; CDR3 DNA: TGTGCCAGCAGCCAAGCGATCGGGCAGGGTAACTTCTTC; CDR3 protein: CASSQAIGQGNFF
D gene: .; clone size: .; V gene: TRBV19; J gene: TRBJ1-5; CDR3 DNA: TGTGCCAGTAGTATGGCGGCAGGGAATCAGCCCCAGCATTTT; CDR3 protein: CASSMAAGNQPQHF
D gene: .; clone size: .; V gene: TRBV9; J gene: TRBJ1-1; CDR3 DNA: TGTGCCAGCAGCGTAAACTGGGCAGCCACTGAAGCTTTCTTT; CDR3 protein: CASSVNWAATEAFF
D gene: .; clone size: once; V gene: TRBV2; J gene: TRBJ2-3; CDR3 DNA: TGTGCCAGCAGCCTACAGGGATCTATCACAGATACGCAGTATTTT; CDR3 protein: CASSLQGSITDTQYF
D gene: .; clone size: .; V gene: TRBV11-2; J gene: TRBJ2-5; CDR3 DNA: TGTGCCAGCAGCTTTATGGACATAACCCAAGAGACCCAGTACTTC; CDR3 protein: CASSFMDITQETQYF
D gene: .; clone size: .; V gene: TRBV18; J gene: TRBJ1-5; CDR3 DNA: TGTGCCAGCTCACCTAGGGGCGGCAATCAGCCCCAGCATTTT; CDR3 protein: CASSPRGGNQPQHF
D gene: .; clone size: .; V gene: TRBV2; J gene: TRBJ1-5; CDR3 DNA: TGTGCCAGCAGTGAAAGCAGGCTGGGTCAGCCCCAGCATTTT; CDR3 protein: CASSESRLGQPQHF
D gene: TRBD1; clone size: .; V gene: TRBV14; J gene: TRBJ1-4; CDR3 DNA: TGTGCCAGCAGCCAAGGGACAGGCTTGGGACTGTTTTTT; CDR3 protein: CASSQGTGLGLFF
D gene: .; clone size: .; V gene: TRBV7-8; J gene: TRBJ2-3; CDR3 DNA: TGTGCCAGCAGCTTCAACGTCAGGGATACGCAGTATTTT; CDR3 protein: CASSFNVRDTQYF
D gene: .; clone size: .; V gene: TRBV7-2; J gene: TRBJ2-3; CDR3 DNA: TGTGCCAGCAGTCTTCAGGGAACCCTTGGCACAGATACGCAGTATTTT; CDR3 protein: CASSLQGTLGTDTQYF
D gene: TRBD1; clone size: .; V gene: TRBV5-6; J gene: TRBJ2-6; CDR3 DNA: TGTGCCAGCAGCTTGTGGGCCGGACAGGGCTCCAACGTCCTGACTTTC; CDR3 protein: CASSLWAGQGSNVLTF
D gene: TRBD2; clone size: .; V gene: TRBV7-3; J gene: TRBJ2-3; CDR3 DNA: TGTGCCAGCAGAATAGCGGGCGAAGATACGCAGTATTTT; CDR3 protein: CASRIAGEDTQYF